Shown below are 10 T cell receptor beta chains from a single sample sequenced in a study of cytomegalovirus exposure and HLA in healthy donors. Primers for the PCR totalled 60 Vbeta and 13 Jbeta. Clones were read by immunoSEQ multiplex PCR, and TCRdb kept only the in-frame ones, dropping some. Of 150,000 to 200,000 clones in the sample, approximately 80% were seen once. Sequencing was carried out using PBMCs. The source is a female donor in good health and CMV-seronegative.

The sample holds a few counts of this clone. The rearrangement joins TRBV19 to TRBJ2-1; 7 bases agree with TRBD2. Looked up from germline, CDR1 is LNHDA and CDR2 is SQIVND (reference sequence). The ends lost 5 bases at V and 5 bases at J; junction bases unmatched: 21. The CDR3 loop spans 19 amino acids. The CDR3 loop reads CASSRTSVPLLRFHNEQFF. The CDR3 DNA is TGTGCCAGTAGTCGTACTAGCGTCCCCCTTCTGCGGTTCCACAATGAGCAGTTCTTC.

The rearrangement uses TRBV4-3 and TRBJ1-2; 10 positions agree with TRBD1. Germline V gene lookup returns CDR1 LGHNA and CDR2 YSLEER. Trimming removed 0 bases from V and 4 bases from J; junction bases left unmatched: 5. The length of the CDR3 is 16 residues. This CDR3 is CASSQDRTGGGYGYTF. CDR3 bases: TGCGCCAGCAGCCAAGATAGGACAGGGGGAGGCTATGGCTACACCTTC.

The chain uses TRBV18 and TRBJ1-4, with TRBD1 matching over 7 bases. Trimming removed 0 bases from V and 4 bases from J; junction bases left unmatched: 5. Germline V CDR1 and CDR2: KGHSH, LQKENI. This CDR3 contains 16 residues. The CDR3 reads CASSPPHGTVNEKLFF. As DNA, the CDR3 is TGTGCCAGCTCACCACCACACGGGACAGTTAATGAAAAACTGTTTTTT.

This clone is a singleton in its sample. The J gene is TRBJ2-5, the V gene TRBV7-2, with 10 bases matching TRBD1. Germline V gene sequence: CDR1 SGHTA, CDR2 FQGNSA. The CDR3 loop spans 17 amino acids. The junction had 13 bases not matched to a gene; V was cut back by 5 bases and J by 4 bases. The DNA for the CDR3 is TGTGCCAGCAGCGCAAGAAAACCGGGACAGGGGCTAGAGACCCAGTACTTC. Translating gives CASSARKPGQGLETQYF.

V usage is TRBV7-2 and J usage is TRBJ1-1, with a possible D match to TRBD1 (5 bases). Trimming removed 4 bases at V and 4 bases at J, with 10 bases between. The CDR3 covers 13 residues. CDR1 SGHTA and CDR2 FQGNSA come from the germline V gene. CDR3 loop: CASSWGVTTEAFF. The CDR3, as DNA: TGTGCCAGCAGCTGGGGGGTTACCACTGAAGCTTTCTTT.

The chain couples TRBV15 to TRBJ2-5; tentative D call: TRBD1 (5 bases). This CDR3 is 16 amino acids long. Trimming cost V 0 bases and J 6 bases, with 17 bases left between them. In germline, CDR1 is LNHNV, CDR2 YYDKDF (reference sequence). CDR3 protein: CATSREIHNQGKTQYF. DNA for the CDR3: TGTGCCACCAGCAGAGAGATCCACAATCAGGGAAAGACCCAGTACTTC.

J is TRBJ2-6 and V is TRBV30; TRBD2 matches at 8 bases. Germline assignment: CDR1 GTSNPN and CDR2 SVGIG (reference sequence). This CDR3 has 19 amino acids. V lost 6 bases and J lost 0; bases outside the gene matches: 16. The CDR3 DNA sequence: TGTGCCTGTCCCCGGGCGGGGGGAGGCCAAATCTCTGGGGCCAACGTCCTGACTTTC. It yields the protein CACPRAGGGQISGANVLTF.

The gene calls are TRBV12-5 and TRBJ1-1; perhaps TRBD1 as D (5 bases). CDR3 length equals 14 residues. Trimming stripped 1 base from V and 6 bases from J, with 12 bases between. Germline V gene sequence: CDR1 LGHNT, CDR2 FRNRAP. The CDR3 DNA reads TGTGCTAGTGGTTTGGAAGCCCGACAGTCTGAAGCTTTCTTT. Translated: CASGLEARQSEAFF.

The chain is built from TRBV5-1 and TRBJ1-4, with D possibly matching TRBD1 (5 bases). V was clipped by 4 bases and J by 8 bases, with 18 bases between them. CDR1 is SGHRS and CDR2 is YFSETQ in the germline V gene. CDR3 size: 15 residues. Here the CDR3 reads CASSVQGSRGEKLFF. The DNA of the CDR3 is TGCGCCAGCAGCGTGCAGGGTTCACGAGGAGAAAAACTGTTTTTT.

DNA of the CDR3: TGTGCCAGCAGGCGTCCGGGACAGGGGGCTCTTGACTACGAGCAGTACTTC. The encoded protein is CASRRPGQGALDYEQYF. The rearrangement links TRBV28 to TRBJ2-7; 12 bases agree with TRBD1. J gave up 3 bases and V 6 bases, and 12 bases lay outside the gene matches. CDR3 size: 17 residues. CDR1 is MDHEN and CDR2 is SYDVKM in the germline V gene.